The 26 T cell receptor beta chains in this list originate from one sample, sequenced in a study of shared clonotypes between healthy human individuals. The data were produced by immunoSEQ multiplex PCR, yet TCRdb's version contains in-frame clones alone and is incomplete. This sample has roughly 500,000 clones, with about 95% found just once. The sample consisted of naive CD4+ T cells sorted from blood. Regarding subset: CD45RA+ positively selected. These receptors all stem from a woman aged 25 to 39 in good health.

Here the CDR3 reads CASSLMGPRVGQPQHF. CDR3 nucleotides: TGTGCCAGCAGTTTAATGGGCCCTCGGGTTGGGCAGCCCCAGCATTTT. V usage is TRBV28 and J usage is TRBJ1-5; D gene ambiguous. V was cut by 2 bases and J by 7 bases, with 18 bases left in between. The CDR3 is 16 residues long. Germline CDR1 MDHEN, CDR2 SYDVKM.

CDR3 nucleotide sequence: TGCGCCAGCAGCCCACTGGCGGGGGCACAGGAAAAACTGTTTTTT. This sequence encodes CASSPLAGAQEKLFF. This rearrangement joins TRBV5-1 to TRBJ1-4; D might be TRBD1 (6 bases). The length of the CDR3 is 15 residues. In germline, CDR1 is SGHRS, CDR2 YFSETQ. Trimming stripped 4 bases from V and 8 bases from J, with 18 bases between.

V usage is TRBV28 and J usage is TRBJ1-4, with 12 bases that match TRBD1. CDR3 length: 17 residues. Germline CDR1 MDHEN, CDR2 SYDVKM. Trimming cost V 6 bases and J 8 bases; bases outside gene matches: 13. The CDR3 protein is CASSLPAGQGAWEKLFF. CDR3 DNA: TGTGCCAGCAGCCTCCCGGCGGGACAGGGGGCGTGGGAAAAACTGTTTTTT.

The chain joins TRBV18 to TRBJ2-7; 7 bases fit TRBD1. The CDR3 totals 15 residues. CDR1 and CDR2 (germline): KGHSH, LQKENI. The V and J ends lost 3 bases and 4 bases, in that order; junction bases with no gene match: 9. CDR3 bases: TGTGCCAGCTCACCGACAGGGAATATCGGTTACGAGCAGTACTTC. This gives the protein CASSPTGNIGYEQYF.

This sequence joins TRBV10-1 and TRBJ2-2; D assignment may be TRBD1 or TRBD2 (5 bases each). The germline V gene encodes CDR1 WNHNN and CDR2 SYGVQD (reference sequence). This CDR3 is 15 amino acids long. Trimming stripped 2 bases from V and 4 bases from J, with 11 bases between. The CDR3 reads CASSEHRGVTGELFF. CDR3 in DNA: TGCGCCAGCAGTGAGCACCGGGGCGTCACCGGGGAGCTGTTTTTT.

The chain carries TRBV6-5 and TRBJ2-5, with 9 bases matching TRBD1. CDR1 MNHEY and CDR2 SVGAGI come from the germline V gene. The CDR3 spans 13 residues. The junction had 1 base not matched to a gene; V was cut back by 4 bases and J by 4 bases. The CDR3 protein is CASSLGQGETQYF. For the CDR3, the DNA is TGTGCCAGCAGTTTGGGACAGGGAGAGACCCAGTACTTC.

J is TRBJ2-3 and V is TRBV6-4, with 8 positions matching TRBD2. V trimming: 6 bases; J trimming: 8 bases; junction bases outside the gene matches: 13. CDR1 is MRHNA, CDR2 SNTAGT, per germline. CDR3 length: 15 residues. CDR3 sequence reads: CASSPTSGGGGTQYF. In nucleotides, the CDR3 is TGTGCCAGCAGCCCTACTAGCGGAGGGGGGGGTACGCAGTATTTT.

This chain links TRBV28 with TRBJ2-7, with D uncertain. The germline V and J ends were trimmed by 2 bases and 0 bases, with 8 bases remaining between them. The CDR3 loop spans 14 amino acids. Germline CDR1 is MDHEN and CDR2 is SYDVKM. CDR3 bases: TGTGCCAGCAGTTTAACTCCCAGCTCCTACGAGCAGTACTTC. Its protein product is CASSLTPSSYEQYF.

CDR3 nucleotide sequence: TGCAGTGCTAGTGAAGATGACTACACCTTC. As protein: CSASEDDYTF. J is TRBJ1-2 and V is TRBV20-1; D uncertain. CDR1 is DFQATT, CDR2 SNEGSKA, per germline (reference sequence). V was shortened by 3 bases and J by 10 bases, with 9 bases between the two germline ends. This CDR3 comprises 10 residues.

The rearrangement uses TRBV2 and TRBJ1-4, with D possibly matching TRBD1 (5 bases). The CDR3 is made up of 14 amino acids. Germline CDR1 and CDR2: SNHLY and FYNNEI. The V end lost 3 bases, the J end lost 8 bases, and 13 bases lay between the germline ends. CDR3 loop: CASSETTVWEKLFF. CDR3 nucleotides: TGTGCCAGCAGTGAGACGACAGTCTGGGAAAAACTGTTTTTT.

V is TRBV4-1 and J is TRBJ2-5, with 7 bases identical to TRBD2. Germline CDR1 reads MGHRA; CDR2 reads YSYEKL. Trimming cost V 0 bases and J 4 bases; bases outside gene matches: 14. The CDR3 is 18 residues long. For the CDR3, the DNA is TGCGCCAGCAGCCAAGATAGAGAGTCAGCGGGACGTGGAGAGACCCAGTACTTC. This codes for CASSQDRESAGRGETQYF.

The chain recombines TRBV28 with TRBJ1-1, with 8 bases fitting TRBD1. Germline V gene data show CDR1 as MDHEN and CDR2 as SYDVKM. The CDR3 contains 13 residues. Trimming took 6 bases from V and 3 from J; bases not matched to a gene: 3. As DNA, the CDR3 is TGTGCCAGCAGGGAGGACAGGGACACTGAAGCTTTCTTT. It is translated as CASREDRDTEAFF.

In this sample, this clone turned up once. This chain links TRBV10-3 with TRBJ2-5, with 9 bases lining up with TRBD2. The DNA matches TRBJ2-7 better at its end, which makes the J call doubtful. Germline CDR1 is ENHRY and CDR2 is SYGVKD. The CDR3 runs 13 residues. The CDR3 sequence is CAISFSGSYEQYF. CDR3 coding DNA: TGTGCCATCAGTTTTAGCGGGAGTTACGAGCAGTACTTC.

The rearrangement joins TRBV2 to TRBJ1-2, with 7 bases matching TRBD1. V shed 3 bases, J shed 4 bases, and the junction held 5 bases outside the gene matches. Germline V gives CDR1 SNHLY, CDR2 FYNNEI. The CDR3 extends over 14 amino acids. The CDR3, as DNA: TGTGCCAGCAGTGATGAGACAGGGAGCTATGGCTACACCTTC. It encodes CASSDETGSYGYTF.

Note on this clone: This same CDR3 is encoded by further DNA sequences in the sample. The rearrangement links TRBV5-4 to TRBJ2-7, with a possible D match to TRBD2 (5 bases). The CDR3 has 14 residues. V was cut by 4 bases and J by 3 bases, with 14 bases left in between. The germline CDR1 and CDR2 sequences are SGHNT and YYREEE (reference sequence). The CDR3 nucleotides are TGTGCCAGCAGCCCTCGTTTCGGGGACTACGAGCAGTACTTC. Encoded protein: CASSPRFGDYEQYF.

The J gene is TRBJ2-1, the V gene TRBV28; TRBD2 agrees at 14 bases. V was pared by 5 bases and J by 8 bases, with 11 bases of the junction left unmatched. CDR1 is MDHEN and CDR2 is SYDVKM in the germline V gene. CDR3 length equals 17 residues. In nucleotides, the CDR3 is TGTGCCAGCAGTCTATCCTCCGGGACTAGCGGGAGTGATGAGCAGTTCTTC. Amino acids: CASSLSSGTSGSDEQFF.

The V call is TRBV28, the J call TRBJ1-4, with 8 bases that match TRBD1. The germline V gene encodes CDR1 MDHEN and CDR2 SYDVKM. The V and J ends lost 3 bases and 8 bases, in that order; junction bases with no gene match: 8. This CDR3 is 15 amino acids long. DNA of the CDR3: TGTGCCAGCAGTTTCAGGACAGGGATGGACGAAAAACTGTTTTTT. It encodes CASSFRTGMDEKLFF.

This chain links TRBV28 with TRBJ1-4; D is perhaps TRBD1 (6 bases). V was cut by 10 bases and J by 8 bases, with 14 bases left in between. The CDR3 runs to 12 residues. Germline V gives CDR1 MDHEN, CDR2 SYDVKM. The CDR3 region is CATTQGWEKLFF. CDR3 nucleotides: TGTGCCACCACCCAGGGGTGGGAAAAACTGTTTTTT.

CDR3 sequence: CSARNAGELFF. Written as DNA, the CDR3 is TGCAGCGCTAGAAATGCTGGGGAGCTGTTTTTT. The chain couples TRBV29-1 to TRBJ2-2; no definite D call. V lost 7 bases and J 8 bases, leaving 11 bases between the germline ends. The germline gives CDR1 SQVTM, CDR2 ANQGSEA. This CDR3 spans 11 amino acids.

The chain employs TRBV18 and TRBJ2-1; D call uncertain. The CDR3 is made up of 13 amino acids. Trimming left V 3 bases short and J 9 bases short, with 12 bases between. Per germline, CDR1 KGHSH and CDR2 LQKENI. CDR3 sequence (DNA): TGTGCCAGCTCACCCCAACCCGCCGGTGAGCAGTTCTTC. It yields the protein CASSPQPAGEQFF.

V gene TRBV28 combines with J gene TRBJ2-5; 13 nucleotides line up with TRBD2. The end of the DNA is better explained by TRBJ2-7, so the J call may be wrong. The CDR3 is 16 amino acids. Per the germline V gene, CDR1 is MDHEN and CDR2 is SYDVKM. CDR3: CASTTRTSGSKYEQYF. CDR3 coding DNA: TGTGCCAGTACAACAAGGACTAGCGGGAGTAAATACGAGCAGTACTTC.

This chain connects TRBV28 to TRBJ2-7; D is possibly TRBD1 (5 bases). V lost 4 bases and J 6 bases, leaving 16 bases between the germline ends. The length of the CDR3 is 14 residues. Germline values: CDR1 MDHEN, CDR2 SYDVKM. The CDR3 DNA reads TGTGCCAGCAGTTATGAAGGGGTTAAAGGCGAGCAGTACTTC. Protein sequence: CASSYEGVKGEQYF.

The chain links TRBV4-1 to TRBJ2-1, with D possibly TRBD1 on 6 matching bases. Germline V lookup: CDR1 MGHRA, CDR2 YSYEKL. V was pared by 0 bases and J by 0 bases, with 15 bases between. The CDR3 runs to 18 residues. The CDR3 sequence is CASSQDLGDRFSYNEQFF. The CDR3 DNA reads as TGCGCCAGCAGCCAAGATCTAGGAGACAGGTTCTCCTACAATGAGCAGTTCTTC.

This chain joins TRBV19 and TRBJ2-5; maybe TRBD2 (6 bases). The J call is doubtful: the DNA matches TRBJ2-7 better. Per the germline V gene, CDR1 is LNHDA and CDR2 is SQIVND (reference sequence). This CDR3 region has 15 residues. DNA of the CDR3: TGTGCCAGTAGTAACGTGGGAGGCCTTCTTTACGAGCAGTACTTC. It is translated as CASSNVGGLLYEQYF.

This clone was observed a single time. This chain joins TRBV28 and TRBJ2-1; no reliable D call. The CDR3 is 15 residues long. V was trimmed by 5 bases and J by 0 bases, leaving 11 bases between them. Germline loops: CDR1 MDHEN, CDR2 SYDVKM. The CDR3 region is CASSKLMSSYNEQFF. The CDR3 nucleotides read TGTGCCAGCAGTAAACTTATGAGCTCCTACAATGAGCAGTTCTTC.

The chain combines TRBV30 with TRBJ1-3, with D perhaps matching TRBD1 (6 bases). Trimming cost V 0 bases and J 0 bases, with 18 bases left between them. Germline-derived CDR1 and CDR2 are GTSNPN and SVGIG (reference sequence). CDR3 length: 18 residues. CDR3 loop: CAWSVSSDRKSSGNTIYF. In DNA, the CDR3 is TGTGCCTGGAGTGTAAGTTCCGACAGGAAAAGCTCTGGAAACACCATATATTTT.